A selection of T cell receptor beta chains follows, all from one sample in a study of shared clonotypes between healthy human individuals. Libraries were prepared by immunoSEQ multiplex PCR; TCRdb keeps only in-frame clonotypes and omits some of them. The table has around 1.5 million clones, 95% to 99% seen once. The material sequenced was naive CD4+ T cells sorted from blood. Source of these receptors: a man aged 30 to 45 in good health. Each CDR3 is given with its conserved first and last residue. Fields, in order: J gene, clone size, D gene, V gene, CDR3 protein, CDR3 DNA. A D gene is named only where the DNA matches it firmly. Rows may omit the clone size; those that give it use once, few, many or a size class.

TRBJ2-1 NA TRBD2 TRBV7-2 CASSLVPGTSLTQFF TGTGCCAGCAGCTTAGTCCCCGGGACTAGCCTCACGCAGTTCTTC
TRBJ2-7 NA NA TRBV15 CATSRDLDRYLTYEQYF TGTGCCACCAGCAGAGATTTGGACCGCTACCTGACCTACGAGCAGTACTTC
TRBJ2-1 NA TRBD2 TRBV11-2 CASSLGRSASGRLDEQFF TGTGCCAGCAGCTTAGGAAGATCGGCTAGCGGGAGGCTCGATGAGCAGTTCTTC
TRBJ2-7 NA TRBD1 TRBV7-2 CASSVGGTGVYEQYF TGTGCCAGCAGCGTCGGGGGGACAGGGGTCTACGAGCAGTACTTC
TRBJ2-1 NA NA TRBV7-9 CASSLSGSYNEQFF TGTGCCAGCAGCTTGAGCGGTTCCTACAATGAGCAGTTCTTC
TRBJ2-5 NA NA TRBV28 CASTDAQGETQYF TGTGCCAGCACCGACGCGCAGGGGGAGACCCAGTACTTC
TRBJ1-2 NA NA TRBV11-2 CASSLEHGQGDYYGYTF TGTGCCAGCAGCTTAGAACACGGACAAGGCGATTACTATGGCTACACCTTC
TRBJ2-5 NA NA TRBV28 CASSFSRAETQYF TGTGCCAGCAGTTTCTCCAGGGCAGAGACCCAGTACTTC
TRBJ2-5 NA TRBD2 TRBV5-1 CASSALAGGPDETQYF TGCGCCAGCAGCGCGCTAGCGGGAGGGCCAGATGAGACCCAGTACTTC
TRBJ2-7 NA NA TRBV7-3 CASSFPTGRGEDEQYF TGTGCCAGCAGCTTCCCCACGGGCCGAGGAGAGGACGAGCAGTACTTC
TRBJ2-2 NA TRBD1 TRBV30 CAWSGRWAGGTGELFF TGTGCCTGGAGTGGAAGGTGGGCAGGGGGCACCGGGGAGCTGTTTTTT
TRBJ1-5 NA NA TRBV5-5 CASSLAWGWDTSNRAQHF TGTGCCAGCAGCTTGGCTTGGGGGTGGGACACCAGTAATCGAGCCCAGCATTTT
TRBJ2-1 NA NA TRBV25-1 CASSEYRGSSYNEQFF TGTGCCAGCAGTGAATATAGAGGGAGCTCCTACAATGAGCAGTTCTTC
TRBJ2-7 NA TRBD1 TRBV28 CASSLHRDRAYEQYF TGTGCCAGCAGTCTCCACCGGGACAGGGCCTACGAGCAGTACTTC
TRBJ2-7 NA TRBD1 TRBV5-4 CASSNTGTGTYEQYF TGTGCCAGCAGCAATACCGGGACAGGGACCTACGAGCAGTACTTC
TRBJ2-7 NA NA TRBV27 CASIVIRDTSYEQYF TGTGCCAGCATCGTTATCCGGGACACCTCCTACGAGCAGTACTTC
TRBJ1-1 NA NA TRBV6-6 CASSRQADGEAFF TGTGCCAGCAGCCGACAGGCGGATGGTGAAGCTTTCTTT
TRBJ1-2 once NA TRBV27 CASRPVGTNYGYTF TGTGCCAGCAGGCCCGTTGGGACTAACTATGGCTACACCTTC
TRBJ1-2 NA TRBD1 TRBV7-2 CASSSRDRVAGYTF TGTGCCAGCAGCTCCCGGGACAGGGTAGCTGGCTACACCTTC
TRBJ1-6 NA NA TRBV4-3 CASSQDYRDNSPLHF TGCGCCAGCAGCCAAGATTATAGAGATAATTCACCCCTCCACTTT
TRBJ1-5 NA NA TRBV28 CASTQLKGSNQPQHF TGTGCCAGCACCCAACTCAAGGGGTCCAATCAGCCCCAGCATTTT
TRBJ2-3 NA TRBD2 TRBV10-1 CASSESVWGLAEYTDTQYF TGCGCCAGCAGTGAGTCGGTTTGGGGACTAGCGGAGTACACAGATACGCAGTATTTT
TRBJ1-2 NA NA TRBV14 CASSQEWGESSGYTF TGTGCCAGCAGCCAAGAATGGGGGGAGTCTTCTGGCTACACCTTC
TRBJ2-7 NA NA TRBV6-5 CASSYSAGTSYEQYF TGTGCCAGCAGTTACTCAGCCGGGACGTCCTACGAGCAGTACTTC